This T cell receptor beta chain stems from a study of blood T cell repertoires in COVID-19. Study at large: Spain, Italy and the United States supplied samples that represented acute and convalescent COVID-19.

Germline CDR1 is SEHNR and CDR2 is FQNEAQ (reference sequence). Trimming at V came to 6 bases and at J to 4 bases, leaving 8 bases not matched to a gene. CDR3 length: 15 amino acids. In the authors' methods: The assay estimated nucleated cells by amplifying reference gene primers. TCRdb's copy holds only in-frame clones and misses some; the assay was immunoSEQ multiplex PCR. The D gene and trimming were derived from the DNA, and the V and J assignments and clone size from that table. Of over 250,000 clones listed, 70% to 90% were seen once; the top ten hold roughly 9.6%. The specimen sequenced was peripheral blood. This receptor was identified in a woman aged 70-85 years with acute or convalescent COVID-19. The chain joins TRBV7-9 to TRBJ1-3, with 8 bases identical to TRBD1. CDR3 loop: CASRHTGQGGNTIYF. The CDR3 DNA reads TGTGCCAGCAGACACACCGGACAGGGAGGAAACACCATATATTTT.